What follows describes a single T cell receptor (beta chain). The data stem from a study of blood T cell repertoires in COVID-19. About the study: From the United States, Italy and Spain came samples of acute and convalescent COVID-19. The cDNA or gDNA used as material had been derived from T cells, B-cell-depleted T cells, or PBMCs.

Germline V CDR1 and CDR2: LGHDT, YNNKEL (reference sequence). V shed 3 bases, J shed 0 bases, and the junction held 6 bases outside the gene matches. The CDR3 runs 17 residues. Seattle participants joined during active infection and were tracked over time. The table came from immunoSEQ multiplex PCR; TCRdb's copy has only in-frame clones and leaves some out. The table has roughly 320,000 clones, roughly 89% seen once; the top ten hold approximately 1.8%. The receptor was derived from a woman aged 25 to 39 with COVID-19, enrolled during active disease. Source material: peripheral blood. The chain combines TRBV3-1 (or the pseudogene TRBV3-2) with TRBJ2-1; 9 bases line up with TRBD2. The CDR3 DNA is TGTGCCAGCAGCCAGTCTAGCGGGGACCGCTCCTACAATGAGCAGTTCTTC. Translating gives CASSQSSGDRSYNEQFF.